The TCR beta chain under discussion was sequenced for a study of T cells after yellow fever vaccination. Study-wide results and limits: Overall, a small share of clonotypes was seen in both CD4 and CD8 compartments. The secondary response peaked faster, at day 5 versus 15, but was weaker.

One entry per CDR3 protein, called by TCRdb with MiXCR from the 5' RACE reads. The sample shows 600,000 to 750,000 distinct CDR3 sequences, roughly an eighth of them seen only once. A note on this clonotype: Its specificity is unknown.

The CDR3 is 23 residues long. Germline V CDR1 and CDR2: SGHDN, FVKESK. The ends lost 3 bases at V and 0 bases at J; junction bases unmatched: 23. The sequencing used PBMCs, collected on the day of the yellow fever booster vaccination. This chain joins TRBV14 and TRBJ2-7, with TRBD2 matching 13 bases. This sequence originates from a man in his thirties or forties who received the YFV17D yellow fever vaccine. The CDR3 DNA follows: TGTGCCAGCAGCCACGACCGCCCGACTAGCGGGAGGTCTTCCTACTCGAGCTCCTACGAGCAGTACTTC. Its translation: CASSHDRPTSGRSSYSSSYEQYF.